This passage covers 17 T cell receptor beta chains from one sample sequenced in a study of T cells in Graves' hyperthyroidism and ophthalmopathy. Amplification of TCR beta CDR3 regions was performed using RNA transcripts as template. First-round RT-PCR with HTBI primers amplified the TCR CDR3 region. TCRdb re-called the multiplex PCR reads with MiXCR, one entry per CDR3 protein. The data contain approximately 690,000 distinct CDR3 sequences, approximately 14% of them singletons. Sequencing was performed on blood. These receptors were collected from a woman aged 45 to 65 with Graves' ophthalmopathy.

This clonotype was seen a handful of times. This chain joins TRBV28 and TRBJ1-3; TRBD1 matches 7 bases. The germline V gene has CDR1 MDHEN and CDR2 SYDVKM. The CDR3 extends over 15 amino acids. The V gene end was trimmed by 2 bases and the J gene end by 0 bases; junction bases not matched to a gene: 1. CDR3 amino acids: CASSLGTASGNTIYF. As DNA, the CDR3 is TGTGCCAGCAGTTTAGGGACAGCCTCTGGAAACACCATATATTTT.

CDR3 in amino acids: CAISAGYQPQHF. The CDR3 DNA sequence: TGTGCCATCTCCGCGGGCTATCAGCCCCAGCATTTT. V usage is TRBV6-2 or TRBV6-3 and J usage is TRBJ1-5; unclear D gene. CDR1 is MNHEY, CDR2 SVGEGT, per germline. The CDR3 runs to 12 residues. Trimming left V 10 bases short and J 5 bases short, with 12 bases between.

Ten or more counts support this clonotype. The chain has TRBV12-3 or TRBV12-4 and TRBJ2-1; 10 positions agree with TRBD2. CDR3 length: 21 residues. Germline trimming cut 3 bases from V and 0 bases from J; bases unmatched to any gene: 17. The DNA of the CDR3 is TGTGCCAGCAGTTTTTTACTCTGGCCTAGCGGGAGCGACAGCTCCTACAATGAGCAGTTCTTC. As protein: CASSFLLWPSGSDSSYNEQFF.

This chain uses TRBV28 with TRBJ2-7, with 8 bases matching TRBD2. The CDR3 extends over 16 amino acids. Germline CDR1 and CDR2: MDHEN and SYDVKM. V lost 6 bases to trimming and J lost 3 bases; unmatched junction nucleotides: 13. The CDR3 nucleotides read TGTGCCAGCAGCCGAGACCCGGGACTAGTCTACTACGAGCAGTACTTC. Its translation: CASSRDPGLVYYEQYF.

This clonotype was detected many times. The J gene is TRBJ2-7, the V gene TRBV7-2; TRBD1 is a possible D gene (6 bases). Germline CDR1 reads SGHTA; CDR2 reads FQGNSA. This CDR3 has 15 residues. Deletions cut 6 bases from V and 4 bases from J, with 19 bases between. CDR3: CASRPTGKGFYEQYF. CDR3 in DNA: TGTGCCAGCAGGCCTACAGGGAAAGGGTTTTACGAGCAGTACTTC.

This clonotype has only one observation. The V and J genes are TRBV28 and TRBJ1-5; 7 bases map to TRBD1. V was clipped by 6 bases and J by 4 bases; unmatched bases: 6. The CDR3 contains 14 residues. Germline V gene lookup returns CDR1 MDHEN and CDR2 SYDVKM. CDR3 region: CASSPGQKNQPQHF. CDR3 DNA: TGTGCCAGCAGCCCGGGACAGAAAAATCAGCCCCAGCATTTT.

Many counts were recorded for this clonotype. This chain uses TRBV28 with TRBJ2-3, with D unclear. The V gene lost 7 bases and the J gene lost 6 bases, with 8 bases spanning the gap. The CDR3 has 11 residues. CDR1 and CDR2 from the germline V gene are MDHEN and SYDVKM. The CDR3 DNA sequence: TGTGCCAGCACCCTCCTCGATACGCAGTATTTT. It translates to CASTLLDTQYF.

This clonotype was counted many times. The genes are TRBV12-3 or TRBV12-4 and TRBJ2-1; TRBD2 agrees at 9 bases. The CDR3 consists of 17 residues. The junction had 14 bases not matched to a gene; V was cut back by 7 bases and J by 4 bases. CDR3 DNA sequence: TGTGCCAGCACAAGAGATAGCGGGAGCGCGGGATACAATGAGCAGTTCTTC. This codes for CASTRDSGSAGYNEQFF.

This clonotype was observed a handful of times. The chain uses TRBV4-3 and TRBJ1-2; the D is unclear. Trimming cost V 0 bases and J 8 bases, with 13 bases left between them. Germline V gene sequence: CDR1 LGHNA, CDR2 YSLEER. This CDR3 spans 14 amino acids. The DNA of the CDR3 is TGCGCCAGCAGCCAAGAACGTTCCGAGAGGGGCTACACCTTC. It encodes CASSQERSERGYTF.

This clonotype came up a few times. The chain uses TRBV6-2 or TRBV6-3 and TRBJ2-4; 7 bases align to TRBD2. Germline V gene sequence: CDR1 MNHEY, CDR2 SVGEGT. The CDR3 contains 15 residues. The V segment lost 6 bases and the J segment 9 bases; nucleotides outside the gene matches: 14. The CDR3 reads CASSPQAGASVIQYF. DNA of the CDR3: TGTGCCAGCAGCCCCCAGGCGGGAGCTTCTGTCATTCAGTACTTC.

This clonotype was picked up a small number of times. The J gene is TRBJ2-3, the V gene TRBV6-1; D possibly corresponds to TRBD2 (6 bases). Trimming left V 6 bases short and J 2 bases short, with 15 bases between. The CDR3 extends over 15 amino acids. Germline V gene sequence: CDR1 MNHNS, CDR2 SASEGT. The DNA of the CDR3 is TGTGCCAGCAGCGACGGGGGACTTCACACAGATACGCAGTATTTT. Encoded protein: CASSDGGLHTDTQYF.

This rearrangement joins TRBV15 to TRBJ2-5; D may match TRBD1 or TRBD2 (5 bases each). CDR1 LNHNV and CDR2 YYDKDF come from the germline V gene (reference sequence). CDR3 length: 13 residues. Trimming took 0 bases from V and 13 from J, leaving 15 bases between them. DNA of the CDR3: TGTGCCACCAGCAGAGATGGGGGTTTGGAACGGTACTTC. It encodes CATSRDGGLERYF.

This clonotype was seen ten or more times. The DNA of the CDR3 is TGTGCCAGCAGCTCCTCGACTGAGTCGTCTGGGGCCAACGTCCTGACTTTC. Protein sequence: CASSSSTESSGANVLTF. The chain has TRBV7-2 and TRBJ2-6; D call uncertain. The CDR3 covers 17 residues. The V gene's germline CDR1 is SGHTA and CDR2 FQGNSA. V shed 4 bases and J shed 1 base, with 14 bases lying between them.

There are many counts of this clonotype. The rearrangement uses TRBV12-3 or TRBV12-4 and TRBJ2-1, with 11 bases that match TRBD2. This CDR3 has 16 residues. The trim removed 4 bases at V and 9 bases at J, leaving 11 bases unmatched. In nucleotides, the CDR3 is TGTGCCAGCAGTTCTACTAGCGGGAGTATTCAGGTTGAGCAGTTCTTC. This gives the protein CASSSTSGSIQVEQFF.

The chain links TRBV5-6 to TRBJ1-4, with D possibly matching TRBD1 (6 bases). There are 15 residues in the CDR3. Germline V gene data show CDR1 as SGHDT and CDR2 as YYEEEE. V lost 4 bases and J 8 bases, leaving 18 bases between the germline ends. The chain's CDR3 is CASSPTNRVGEKLFF. The CDR3 DNA sequence: TGTGCCAGCAGCCCAACAAACAGGGTAGGAGAAAAACTGTTTTTT.

There are a few counts of this clonotype. The chain uses TRBV18 and TRBJ1-1, with D possibly TRBD1 on 5 matching bases. Germline lookup yields CDR1 KGHSH and CDR2 LQKENI. Trimming removed 2 bases at V and 5 bases at J, with 15 bases between. This CDR3 is built from 15 residues. Here the CDR3 reads CASSPGGVEGTEAFF. The CDR3 nucleotides read TGTGCCAGCTCACCAGGGGGAGTGGAAGGGACTGAAGCTTTCTTT.

This clonotype appeared many times. The chain joins TRBV7-8 to TRBJ2-3; maybe TRBD2 (6 bases). The V gene's germline CDR1 is SGHVS and CDR2 FQNEAQ. Between the trimmed V and J ends, which lost 3 bases and 2 bases, there was a span of 9 bases. CDR3 size: 14 residues. The chain's CDR3 is CASSFGLYTDTQYF. Here the CDR3 DNA reads TGTGCCAGCAGCTTTGGACTATACACAGATACGCAGTATTTT.